This entry lists 21 T cell receptor beta chains sequenced from one sample in a study of T cells in Graves' hyperthyroidism and ophthalmopathy (dated by TCRdb to about 2019). The library was produced with multiplex PCR. Reads for this sample came from an Illumina HiSeq 2000. The TCR beta CDR3 regions were amplified from RNA transcripts. The TCR CDR3 was subjected to a first round of RT-PCR using the HTBI primer set and the Qiagen OneStep RT-PCR kit. TCRdb trimmed public reads at Q25 via fastp, called clones via MiXCR and kept in-frame beta chains. Every distinct CDR3 protein forms one entry, paired with its most common genes and DNA. The sample table lists about 350,000 distinct CDR3 sequences, roughly 13% of them with a count of one. The ten largest clones represent 30% to 40% of the sample. The sample was blood. The source of these receptors is a woman aged 40 to 55 with Graves' ophthalmopathy.

This chain joins TRBV11-3 and TRBJ2-1, with 8 bases aligning to TRBD2. Germline CDR1 and CDR2: SGHNT and YENEEA. There are 15 residues in the CDR3. V lost 2 bases and J lost 4; bases outside the gene matches: 4. The CDR3 DNA is TGTGCCAGCAGCTTAAGCGGGGGCCGTTACAATGAGCAGTTCTTC. The encoded protein is CASSLSGGRYNEQFF.

CDR3 DNA: TGTGCCAGCACCGCCCCGGGCGAAAATTCACCCCTCCACTTT. Translation gives CASTAPGENSPLHF. The chain uses TRBV6-2 or TRBV6-3 and TRBJ1-6; D remains ambiguous. V shed 7 bases and J shed 7 bases, with 14 bases lying between them. Germline lookup yields CDR1 MNHEY and CDR2 SVGEGT. This CDR3 has 14 amino acids.

This clonotype was seen at least ten times. The CDR3 loop is CASSLGPGQRYEQYF. The CDR3 coding sequence is TGTGCCAGCAGCTTAGGACCGGGACAAAGATACGAGCAGTACTTC. V gene TRBV11-2 combines with J gene TRBJ2-7; possibly TRBD1 for D (6 bases). The ends were cut back, 1 base at V and 4 bases at J, with 14 bases in the middle. This CDR3 region has 15 residues. CDR1 and CDR2 from the germline V gene are SGHAT and FQNNGV.

This clonotype was picked up many times. V usage is TRBV24-1 and J usage is TRBJ2-3; D is uncertain. Germline CDR1 and CDR2: KGHDR and SFDVKD. The CDR3 covers 13 residues. V lost 7 bases and J lost 2, with 9 bases in between. The DNA of the CDR3 is TGTGCCACCAGCGCGGAGTACACAGATACGCAGTATTTT. Translation gives CATSAEYTDTQYF.

The V and J genes are TRBV5-1 and TRBJ1-4; D is undetermined. Trimming pared 0 bases from V and 4 bases from J, leaving 10 bases between. Germline CDR1 is SGHRS and CDR2 is YFSETQ. The CDR3 is 15 residues long. The CDR3 region is CASSLGGSNNEKLFF. The CDR3 bases are TGCGCCAGCAGCTTGGGAGGAAGCAATAATGAAAAACTGTTTTTT. The whole variable domain, remainder taken from reference TRBV5-1 and TRBJ1-4, is KAGVTQTPRYLIKTRGQQVTLSCSPISGHRSVSWYQQTPGQGLQFLFEYFSETQRNKGNFPGRFSGRQFSNSRSEMNVSTLELGDSALYLCASSLGGSNNEKLFFGSGTQLSVL.

The chain joins TRBV29-1 to TRBJ2-1, with 9 nucleotides matching TRBD1. V lost 7 bases to trimming and J lost 12 bases; unmatched junction nucleotides: 10. This CDR3 contains 12 residues. CDR1 and CDR2 (germline): SQVTM, ANQGSEA. CDR3: CSGRTGAHAQFF. CDR3 DNA sequence: TGCAGCGGTAGGACAGGGGCACACGCGCAGTTCTTC.

This clonotype was picked up many times. This chain uses TRBV2 with TRBJ1-2, with D unresolved. This CDR3 contains 15 residues. Trimming cost V 3 bases and J 3 bases, with 14 bases left between them. The germline V gene has CDR1 SNHLY and CDR2 FYNNEI. This CDR3 is CASSEFLRPDYGYTF. As DNA, the CDR3 is TGTGCCAGCAGTGAGTTCCTTAGGCCTGACTATGGCTACACCTTC. The complete variable domain, with remaining parts taken from reference TRBV2 and TRBJ1-2, reads EPEVTQTPSHQVTQMGQEVILRCVPISNHLYFYWYRQILGQKVEFLVSFYNNEISEKSEIFDDQFSVERPDGSNFTLKIRSTKLEDSAMYFCASSEFLRPDYGYTFGSGTRLTVV.

A remark on this clonotype: It may be a read error: a sequence one base away is much more abundant. V gene TRBV29-1 combines with J gene TRBJ1-1; D remains unclear. Trimming took 7 bases from V and 1 from J, leaving 10 bases between them. The CDR3 is made up of 12 amino acids. Germline V gene lookup returns CDR1 SQVTM and CDR2 ANQGSEA. CDR3 sequence: CSGRAGNTEAFF. CDR3 nucleotides: TGCAGCGGACGGGCAGGGAACACTGAAGCTTTCTTT.

Concerning this clonotype itself: It may be a read error: a sequence one base away is much more abundant. The chain employs TRBV27 and TRBJ1-2; weak D call: TRBD1 (6 bases). Germline assignment: CDR1 MNHEY and CDR2 SMNVEV (reference sequence). The CDR3 length is 18 residues. The CDR3 sequence is CVSSLRWGGQNPNYGYTF. CDR3 in DNA: TGTGTCAGCAGTTTGCGGTGGGGGGGGCAAAATCCTAACTATGGCTACACCTTC.

This clonotype was seen more than once but under ten times. This chain links TRBV3-1 with TRBJ2-2; D gene unclear. There are 16 residues in the CDR3. Germline V gene data show CDR1 as LGHDT and CDR2 as YNNKEL (reference sequence). V was clipped by 4 bases and J by 2 bases, with 14 bases between them. The CDR3: CASSPTDGGNTGELFF. The CDR3 region has the DNA TGTGCCAGCAGCCCTACCGACGGCGGCAACACCGGGGAGCTGTTTTTT.

Many counts were recorded for this clonotype. J is TRBJ2-1 and V is TRBV4-1; TRBD2 matches 8 bases. J was trimmed by 6 bases and V by 4 bases; bases with no gene match: 5. Germline CDR1 and CDR2: MGHRA and YSYEKL. The CDR3 is 14 residues long. The CDR3 DNA follows: TGCGCCAGCAGCCCCCGGGAGGGGGGCAATGAGCAGTTCTTC. Amino acids: CASSPREGGNEQFF.

The rearrangement uses TRBV3-1 and TRBJ1-1; D is unresolved. Looked up from germline, CDR1 is LGHDT and CDR2 is YNNKEL (reference sequence). Trimming pared 0 bases from V and 3 bases from J, leaving 8 bases between. The length of the CDR3 is 14 residues. The CDR3 DNA reads as TGTGCCAGCAGCCAAGATCGGGCGCACACTGAAGCTTTCTTT. This encodes CASSQDRAHTEAFF.

V usage is TRBV29-1 and J usage is TRBJ1-1; maybe TRBD1 (5 bases). Germline V gene data show CDR1 as SQVTM and CDR2 as ANQGSEA. The CDR3 consists of 11 residues. The V gene lost 6 bases and the J gene lost 8 bases, with 13 bases spanning the gap. CDR3 in DNA: TGCAGCGTCGGGGAAGGGGCCGAAGCTTTCTTT. It translates to CSVGEGAEAFF.

In this sample, this clonotype turned up many times. J is TRBJ2-2 and V is TRBV6-1; 9 positions match TRBD1. The CDR3 covers 14 residues. V shed 5 bases, J shed 6 bases, and the junction held 4 bases outside the gene matches. CDR1 and CDR2 (germline): MNHNS, SASEGT. CDR3 loop: CASSYRDRAGELFF. DNA of the CDR3: TGTGCCAGCAGTTACCGGGACAGGGCCGGGGAGCTGTTTTTT.

This clonotype was seen only a few times. The chain has TRBV10-3 and TRBJ2-1; TRBD2 might be the D (6 bases). Trimming removed 1 base from V and 15 bases from J, with 13 bases in between. The CDR3 spans 12 residues. The germline V gene has CDR1 ENHRY and CDR2 SYGVKD. CDR3 region: CAISEYGRGAFF. The CDR3 DNA follows: TGTGCCATCAGTGAGTACGGGCGGGGCGCGTTCTTC.

This clonotype was seen a handful of times. V and J are TRBV5-1 and TRBJ1-4; D might be TRBD1 (5 bases). Per germline, CDR1 SGHRS and CDR2 YFSETQ. The CDR3 has 15 residues. V was trimmed by 3 bases and J by 10 bases, leaving 19 bases between them. For the CDR3, the DNA is TGCGCCAGCAGCTCCCGGGACGGAGACCGCGGAAAACTGTTTTTT. It is translated as CASSSRDGDRGKLFF.

J is TRBJ1-6 and V is TRBV19, with 7 bases fitting TRBD1. The V and J ends lost 4 bases and 9 bases, in that order; junction bases with no gene match: 9. This CDR3 is built from 15 residues. The germline V gene encodes CDR1 LNHDA and CDR2 SQIVND (reference sequence). CDR3: CASSTRTGGPSPLHF. CDR3 bases: TGTGCCAGTAGTACACGGACAGGCGGGCCTTCACCCCTCCACTTT.

This clonotype was seen at least ten times. This chain connects TRBV2 to TRBJ2-1, with 11 bases matching TRBD2. CDR1 SNHLY and CDR2 FYNNEI come from the germline V gene. V trimming: 6 bases; J trimming: 6 bases; junction bases outside the gene matches: 7. This CDR3 is built from 15 residues. CDR3 region: CASSKLAGVVNEQFF. Written as DNA, the CDR3 is TGTGCCAGCAGCAAACTAGCGGGAGTTGTCAATGAGCAGTTCTTC.

This clonotype has at least ten counts. The V and J genes are TRBV20-1 and TRBJ1-5; D not certain. The CDR3 runs 13 residues. Germline CDR1 is DFQATT and CDR2 is SNEGSKA (reference sequence). Trimming removed 2 bases from V and 4 bases from J, with 9 bases in between. The CDR3 spells CSARFYSNQPQHF. The CDR3 nucleotides read TGCAGTGCTAGATTTTACAGTAATCAGCCCCAGCATTTT.

This clonotype was observed many times. The chain links TRBV28 to TRBJ2-3, with D tentatively TRBD2 (6 bases). Germline V gene lookup returns CDR1 MDHEN and CDR2 SYDVKM. The V end lost 5 bases, the J end lost 2 bases, and 14 bases lay between the germline ends. The CDR3 is 15 amino acids. CDR3 nucleotide sequence: TGTGCCAGCAGTCTGGGGCGGGGCTACACAGATACGCAGTATTTT. Protein sequence: CASSLGRGYTDTQYF.

There are many counts of this clonotype. The chain combines TRBV20-1 with TRBJ2-3; 12 bases map to TRBD2. Per germline, CDR1 DFQATT and CDR2 SNEGSKA (reference sequence). The CDR3 covers 17 residues. V lost 6 bases, J lost 3 bases, and 13 bases stayed unmatched. The CDR3 reads CSASWASGGALTDTQYF. In DNA, the CDR3 is TGCAGTGCAAGTTGGGCTAGCGGGGGGGCCTTAACAGATACGCAGTATTTT.